The clone carrying this TCR beta chain has only a few counts. Antigen specificity is unknown. This record comes from a study of T-cell memory formation after mild COVID-19. MiXCR, run by TCRdb on the 5' RACE reads, gives a single entry per CDR3 protein. The sample holds 550,000 to 700,000 distinct CDR3 sequences, roughly 17% seen once. Study conclusions and caveats: The main location of contracting CD4+ clones was CM and EM, and that of contracting CD8+ clones was EMRA. The appearance of some responding clones in pre-infection memory suggested that cross-reactive memory joined. Later expanders leaned toward CD4+, whereas clones contracting from day 15 to 85 were balanced CD4/CD8. Whether second-wave clones peaking at day 37 were SARS-CoV-2 specific went unconfirmed.

Germline CDR1 DFQATT, CDR2 SNEGSKA (reference sequence). The CDR3 is made up of 13 amino acids. The germline V and J ends were trimmed by 6 bases and 3 bases, with 15 bases remaining between them. This TCR derives from an adult woman who had mild COVID-19 (a few samples of this study predate the infection). Cell type and time point are not known. Sequencing was done on a sample of PBMCs or a T cell subset sorted from them (not recorded which). The rearrangement uses TRBV20-1 and TRBJ2-7, with D maybe TRBD2 (6 bases). The CDR3 protein is CSATQAGYYEQYF. The CDR3 DNA is TGCAGTGCCACGCAGGCGGGATACTACGAGCAGTACTTC.